This T cell receptor (beta chain) was sequenced during a study of T-cell reconstitution after alpha-beta-depleted transplantation in children. CDR1 is SGHKS, CDR2 YYEKEE, per germline (reference sequence). CDR3 length: 17 residues. This sample's TCRbeta library carried unique molecular identifier barcodes. TCRdb re-called the PCR reads through MiXCR, storing one row per CDR3 protein. This sample has 490,000 or so distinct CDR3 sequences; around an eighth occur once, and the top ten carry about 5.6%. As to this clonotype: At one boundary the junction diverges from the germline segment, which might be a read error.

Sequencing was performed on PBMCs from the stem cell graft donor, taken from the stem cell graft. The chain carries TRBV5-5 and TRBJ2-7; 9 bases map to TRBD2. The sequence came from a human donor who donated a stem cell graft to a child with combined immunodeficiency. The CDR3 nucleotides read TGTGCCATCAGCTTGGGGCTCCCGGGACTAGCAGCCTACGAGCAGTACTTC. Its translation: CAISLGLPGLAAYEQYF.